Presented here are 10 T cell receptor beta chains from one specimen sequenced in a study of T cells after posttransplantation cyclophosphamide. Some clones are missing from TCRdb's copy, which holds only in-frame ones; the method was immunoSEQ multiplex PCR. Of some 13,000 clones listed, approximately 83% are singletons. Sequencing used memory CD4+ T cells sorted from PBMCs. The source of these receptors is a man in his forties or fifties in good health, CMV-negative, and a related stem cell transplant donor.

The chain recombines TRBV19 with TRBJ1-5; TRBD1 is a possible D gene (5 bases). V shed 5 bases and J shed 7 bases, with 18 bases lying between them. Per germline, CDR1 LNHDA and CDR2 SQIVND (reference sequence). This CDR3 comprises 15 residues. The CDR3 region has the DNA TGTGCCAGTAGTCCGGGGTGGGGGGGTTTGCAGCCCCAGCATTTT. It is translated as CASSPGWGGLQPQHF.

The V call is TRBV7-6, the J call TRBJ1-2; D is possibly TRBD1 (6 bases). Trimming shortened V by 5 bases and J by 1 base, and 11 bases separated the two germline ends. This CDR3 is built from 14 residues. The germline gives CDR1 SGHVS, CDR2 FNYEAQ. The CDR3 is CASSPIRGNYGYTF. In DNA form, the CDR3 reads TGTGCCAGCAGCCCCATCAGGGGTAACTATGGCTACACCTTC.

This clone was counted between two and nine times. The chain uses TRBV4-1 and TRBJ2-2; 7 bases align to TRBD1. The length of the CDR3 is 15 residues. V lost 4 bases and J lost 7; bases outside the gene matches: 9. Germline V CDR1 and CDR2: MGHRA, YSYEKL. The CDR3 here is CASSLRDSRGGELFF. CDR3 sequence (DNA): TGCGCCAGCAGCCTCCGGGACAGTCGGGGCGGGGAGCTGTTTTTT.

This clone was detected once. This rearrangement joins TRBV12-5 to TRBJ2-3, with 14 bases that match TRBD2. CDR1 and CDR2 (germline): LGHNT, FRNRAP. V was clipped by 6 bases and J by 9 bases; unmatched bases: 8. This CDR3 region has 15 residues. CDR3 in amino acids: CASGRGLAGGETQYF. As DNA, the CDR3 is TGTGCTAGTGGCAGAGGACTAGCGGGAGGTGAAACGCAGTATTTT.

V is TRBV11-2 and J is TRBJ2-5; D not resolved. Per germline, CDR1 SGHAT and CDR2 FQNNGV. The V end lost 1 base, the J end lost 3 bases, and 6 bases lay between the germline ends. This CDR3 comprises 13 residues. Here the CDR3 DNA reads TGTGCCAGCAGCTTAGGTCGAGAAGAGACCCAGTACTTC. It translates to CASSLGREETQYF.

The chain joins TRBV7-2 to TRBJ2-3; 11 positions match TRBD2. The CDR3 length is 17 residues. V shed 3 bases, J shed 2 bases, and the junction held 7 bases outside the gene matches. Germline CDR1 and CDR2: SGHTA and FQGNSA. In DNA, the CDR3 is TGTGCCAGCAGCTTCTTGGCTAGCGGGGGGTACACAGATACGCAGTATTTT. The encoded protein is CASSFLASGGYTDTQYF.

This clone was recorded a few times. This chain uses TRBV5-1 with TRBJ2-3; D is unresolved. The CDR3 covers 14 residues. V gave up 0 bases and J gave up 2 bases, with 7 bases separating them. Germline V gene data show CDR1 as SGHRS and CDR2 as YFSETQ. This CDR3 is CASSLEQTTDTQYF. CDR3 bases: TGCGCCAGCAGCTTGGAACAGACCACAGATACGCAGTATTTT.

V usage is TRBV7-9 and J usage is TRBJ2-3, with D unresolved. This CDR3 comprises 11 residues. V lost 5 bases and J 8 bases, leaving 8 bases between the germline ends. In germline, CDR1 is SEHNR, CDR2 FQNEAQ (reference sequence). This CDR3 reads CASSRRGTQYF. The CDR3 coding sequence is TGTGCCAGCAGCCGTCGCGGTACGCAGTATTTT.

The V and J genes are TRBV18 and TRBJ1-1; TRBD1 aligns across 7 bases. Germline V CDR1 and CDR2: KGHSH, LQKENI. V gave up 6 bases and J gave up 8 bases; unmatched junction bases: 6. The CDR3 extends over 12 amino acids. Here the CDR3 reads CASSLGTDEAFF. CDR3 in DNA: TGTGCCAGCTCCCTGGGGACAGACGAAGCTTTCTTT.

This chain uses TRBV7-9 with TRBJ1-2, with D hard to call. This CDR3 contains 13 residues. Germline CDR1 SEHNR, CDR2 FQNEAQ (reference sequence). V dropped 4 bases and J dropped 1 base, with 7 bases sitting between them. Here the CDR3 DNA reads TGTGCCAGCAGCTGGAGGGATAACTATGGCTACACCTTC. Translation gives CASSWRDNYGYTF.